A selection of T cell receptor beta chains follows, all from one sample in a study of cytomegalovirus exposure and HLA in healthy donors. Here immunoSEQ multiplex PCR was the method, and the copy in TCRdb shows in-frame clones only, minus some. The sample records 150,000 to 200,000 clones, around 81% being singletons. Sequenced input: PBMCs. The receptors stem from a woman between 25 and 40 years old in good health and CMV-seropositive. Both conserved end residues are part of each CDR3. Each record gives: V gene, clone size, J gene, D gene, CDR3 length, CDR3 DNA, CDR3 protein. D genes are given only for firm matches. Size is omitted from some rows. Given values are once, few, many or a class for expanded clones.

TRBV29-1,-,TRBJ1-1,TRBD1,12,TGCAGCGGACAGGGGGCCGAAACTGAAGCTTTCTTT,CSGQGAETEAFF
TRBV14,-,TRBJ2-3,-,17,TGTGCCAGCAGCCCCAGAACAGGCCTGATAAGCACAGATACGCAGTATTTT,CASSPRTGLISTDTQYF
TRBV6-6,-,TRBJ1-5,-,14,TGTGCCAGCTCCGACAGCAATAGCAATCAGCCCCAGCATTTT,CASSDSNSNQPQHF
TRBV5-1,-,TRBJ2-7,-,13,TGCGCCAGCAGCTTGGATGTGGCTCAGGAGCAGTACTTC,CASSLDVAQEQYF
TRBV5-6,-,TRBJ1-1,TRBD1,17,TGTGCCAGCAGCTCGATCGGGACAGGGCTTAGAACCACTGAAGCTTTCTTT,CASSSIGTGLRTTEAFF
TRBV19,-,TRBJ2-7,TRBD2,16,TGTGCCAGTAGTATCACTAGCGGGAGGGCCGCGAACGAGCAGTACTTC,CASSITSGRAANEQYF
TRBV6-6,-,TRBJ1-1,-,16,TGTGCCAGCAGTTACCGTGGCATTCGGGTGCACACTGAAGCTTTCTTT,CASSYRGIRVHTEAFF
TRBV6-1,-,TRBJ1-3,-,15,TGTGCCAGCAGTGTACAGGGTAGCTCTGGAAACACCATATATTTT,CASSVQGSSGNTIYF
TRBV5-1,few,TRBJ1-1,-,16,TGCGCCAGCAGCTTGATAGGATTCGAGGGGGGGACTGAAGCTTTCTTT,CASSLIGFEGGTEAFF
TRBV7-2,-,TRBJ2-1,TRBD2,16,TGTGCCAGCAGGGCACAGACTAGCGTATTTAGCAATGAGCAGTTCTTC,CASRAQTSVFSNEQFF
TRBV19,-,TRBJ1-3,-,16,TGTGCCAGTAGTATTTCCGTCTTACGGGATGGAAACACCATATATTTT,CASSISVLRDGNTIYF
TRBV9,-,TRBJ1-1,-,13,TGTGCCAGCAGCGTAGGGAGTAACACTGAAGCTTTCTTT,CASSVGSNTEAFF
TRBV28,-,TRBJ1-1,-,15,TGTGCCAGCATCAATACAGGGCCCGGTCTGGCTGAAGCTTTCTTT,CASINTGPGLAEAFF
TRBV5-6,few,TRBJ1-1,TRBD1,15,TGTGCCAGCAGCTTGGATCGACAGGGCAGCACTGAAGCTTTCTTT,CASSLDRQGSTEAFF
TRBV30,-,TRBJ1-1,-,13,TGTGCCTGGAGTCAGGGTGGGAACACTGAAGCTTTCTTT,CAWSQGGNTEAFF
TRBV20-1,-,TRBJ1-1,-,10,TGCAGTGCCCACGGAGGTGAAGCTTTCTTT,CSAHGGEAFF
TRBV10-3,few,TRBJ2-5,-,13,TGTGCCATCAGTGGACTCCTTCAGGAGACCCAGTACTTC,CAISGLLQETQYF
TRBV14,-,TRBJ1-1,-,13,TGTGCCAGCAGCCATCGGGGGAACACTGAAGCTTTCTTT,CASSHRGNTEAFF
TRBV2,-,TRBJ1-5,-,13,TGTGCCAGCAGTCTACAGGGAAATCAGCCCCAGCATTTT,CASSLQGNQPQHF
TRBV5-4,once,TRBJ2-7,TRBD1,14,TGTGCCAGCAGCTCAACAGGGGGCACCTACGAGCAGTACTTC,CASSSTGGTYEQYF
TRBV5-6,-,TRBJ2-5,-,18,TGTGCCAGCACCCTGCAGGGATACGATCGGGGGATAAGAGAGACCCAGTACTTC,CASTLQGYDRGIRETQYF
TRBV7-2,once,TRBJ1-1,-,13,TGTGCCAGCAGCATACAGGTTAGCACTGAAGCTTTCTTT,CASSIQVSTEAFF
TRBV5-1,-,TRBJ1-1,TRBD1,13,TGCGCCAGCAGCCGGGGACAGGACACTGAAGCTTTCTTT,CASSRGQDTEAFF
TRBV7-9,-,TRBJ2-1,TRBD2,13,TGTGCCAGCAGCCGGGGACTAGATAATGAGCAGTTCTTC,CASSRGLDNEQFF
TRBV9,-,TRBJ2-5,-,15,TGTGCCAGCAGCGTAGGGCCGGAGACAGAAGAGACCCAGTACTTC,CASSVGPETEETQYF
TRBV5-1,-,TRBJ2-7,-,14,TGCGCCAGCAGCTGGGGGGTGGGTGTAGCCGAGCAGTACTTC,CASSWGVGVAEQYF
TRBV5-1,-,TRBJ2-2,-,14,TGCGCCAGCAGCTTGTTGCGGGGCACCGGGGAGCTGTTTTTT,CASSLLRGTGELFF
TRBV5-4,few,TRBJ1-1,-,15,TGTGCCAGCAGCTTGGGTCAAGGGGCGGTCACTGAAGCTTTCTTT,CASSLGQGAVTEAFF
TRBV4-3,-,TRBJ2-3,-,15,TGCGCCAGCAGCCCAGCGGGCGCGGGCACAGATACGCAGTATTTT,CASSPAGAGTDTQYF
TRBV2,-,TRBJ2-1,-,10,TGTGCCAGCGGCGAGGGCCTCCCGTTCTTC,CASGEGLPFF
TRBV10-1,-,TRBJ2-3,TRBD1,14,TGCGCCAGCAGCACGGGACAGAACACAGATACGCAGTATTTT,CASSTGQNTDTQYF
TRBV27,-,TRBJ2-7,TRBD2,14,TGTGCCACCACGAGGACTAGCGGAAACTACGAGCAGTACTTC,CATTRTSGNYEQYF
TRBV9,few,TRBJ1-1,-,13,TGTGCCAGCAGCGCCGAGATAAACACTGAAGCTTTCTTT,CASSAEINTEAFF
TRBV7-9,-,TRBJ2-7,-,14,TGTGCCAGCACCCCTACCAGGGATAGTGGCGAGCAGTACTTC,CASTPTRDSGEQYF
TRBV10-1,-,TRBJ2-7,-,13,TGCGCCAGCAGCAAATCAGGGGTCGGCGAGCAGTACTTC,CASSKSGVGEQYF
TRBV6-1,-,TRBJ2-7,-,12,TGTGCCAGCAGTTCCGGGGTCTACGAGCAGTACTTC,CASSSGVYEQYF
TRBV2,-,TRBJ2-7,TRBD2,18,TGTGCCAGCGGATACTCTAGCGGGGGTGACGCGCCTTTCTACGAGCAGTACTTC,CASGYSSGGDAPFYEQYF
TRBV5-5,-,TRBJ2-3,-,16,TGTGCCAGCAGTTCTTTCCCTCAGGACTCCACAGATACGCAGTATTTT,CASSSFPQDSTDTQYF
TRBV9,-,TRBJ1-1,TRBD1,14,TGTGCCAGCAGCGGGGGACAGGGGGCAGTTGAAGCTTTCTTT,CASSGGQGAVEAFF
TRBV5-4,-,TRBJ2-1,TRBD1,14,TGTGCCAGCAGCTTGGACAGGGGTAACAATGAGCAGTTCTTC,CASSLDRGNNEQFF
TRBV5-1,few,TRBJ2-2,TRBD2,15,TGCGCCAGCAGCTTACAGACTAGCGGGACCGGGGAGCTGTTTTTT,CASSLQTSGTGELFF